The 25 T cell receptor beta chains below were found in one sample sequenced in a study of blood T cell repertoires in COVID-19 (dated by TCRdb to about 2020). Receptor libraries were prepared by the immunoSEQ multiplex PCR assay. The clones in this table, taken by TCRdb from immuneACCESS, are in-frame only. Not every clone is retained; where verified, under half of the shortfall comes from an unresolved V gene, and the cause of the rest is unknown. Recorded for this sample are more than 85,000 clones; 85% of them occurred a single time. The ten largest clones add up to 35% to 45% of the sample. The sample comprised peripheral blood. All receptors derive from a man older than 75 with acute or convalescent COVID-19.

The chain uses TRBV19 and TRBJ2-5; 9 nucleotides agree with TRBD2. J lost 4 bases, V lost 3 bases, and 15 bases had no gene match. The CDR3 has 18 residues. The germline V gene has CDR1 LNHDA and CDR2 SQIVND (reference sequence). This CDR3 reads CASSIPTPTSGFRETQYF. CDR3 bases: TGTGCCAGTAGTATCCCAACCCCAACTAGCGGGTTCAGAGAGACCCAGTACTTC.

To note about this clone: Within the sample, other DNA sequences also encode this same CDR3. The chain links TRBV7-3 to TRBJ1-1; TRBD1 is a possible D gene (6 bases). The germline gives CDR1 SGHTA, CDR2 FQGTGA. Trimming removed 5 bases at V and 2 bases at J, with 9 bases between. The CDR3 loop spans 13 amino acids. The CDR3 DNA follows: TGTGCCAGCAGCCGGGACACAAACACTGAAGCTTTCTTT. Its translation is CASSRDTNTEAFF.

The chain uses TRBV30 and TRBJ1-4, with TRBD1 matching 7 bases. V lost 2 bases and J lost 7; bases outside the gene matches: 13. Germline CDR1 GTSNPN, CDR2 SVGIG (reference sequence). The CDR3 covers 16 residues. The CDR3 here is CAWSPGVQGLGEKLFF. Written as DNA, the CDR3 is TGTGCCTGGAGTCCCGGTGTACAGGGGTTGGGTGAAAAACTGTTTTTT.

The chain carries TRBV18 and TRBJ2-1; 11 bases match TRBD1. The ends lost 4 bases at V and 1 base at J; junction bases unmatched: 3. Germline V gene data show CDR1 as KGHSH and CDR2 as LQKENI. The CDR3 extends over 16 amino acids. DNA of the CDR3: TGTGCCAGCTCACGGACAGGGGGCATGTCCTACAATGAGCAGTTCTTC. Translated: CASSRTGGMSYNEQFF. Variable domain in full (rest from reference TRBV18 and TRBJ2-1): NAGVMQNPRHLVRRRGQEARLRCSPMKGHSHVYWYRQLPEEGLKFMVYLQKENIIDESGMPKERFSAEFPKEGPSILRIQQVVRGDSAAYFCASSRTGGMSYNEQFFGPGTRLTVL.

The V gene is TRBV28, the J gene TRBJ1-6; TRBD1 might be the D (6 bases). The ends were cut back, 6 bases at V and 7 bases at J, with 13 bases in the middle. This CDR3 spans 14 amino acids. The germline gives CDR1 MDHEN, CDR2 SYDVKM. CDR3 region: CASSHRQANSPLHF. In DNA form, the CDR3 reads TGTGCCAGCAGCCATCGACAGGCCAATTCACCCCTCCACTTT.

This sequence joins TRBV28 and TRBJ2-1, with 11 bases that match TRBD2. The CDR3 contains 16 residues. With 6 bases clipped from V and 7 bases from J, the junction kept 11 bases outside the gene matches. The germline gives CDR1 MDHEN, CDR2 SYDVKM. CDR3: CASSITSGSTINEQFF. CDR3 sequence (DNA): TGTGCCAGCAGCATAACTAGCGGGAGTACGATAAATGAGCAGTTCTTC.

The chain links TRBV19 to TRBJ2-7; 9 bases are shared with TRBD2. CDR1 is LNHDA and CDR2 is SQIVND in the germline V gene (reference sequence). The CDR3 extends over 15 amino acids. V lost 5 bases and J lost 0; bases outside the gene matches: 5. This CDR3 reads CASSRLSGSSYEQYF. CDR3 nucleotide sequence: TGTGCCAGTAGTCGCCTTAGCGGGAGCTCCTACGAGCAGTACTTC.

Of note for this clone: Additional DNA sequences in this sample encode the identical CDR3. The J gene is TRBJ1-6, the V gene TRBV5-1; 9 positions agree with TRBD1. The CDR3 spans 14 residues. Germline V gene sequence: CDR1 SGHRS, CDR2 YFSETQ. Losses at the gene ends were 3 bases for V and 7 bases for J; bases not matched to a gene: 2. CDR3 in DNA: TGCGCCAGCAGCTCTGGACAGGGGAATTCACCCCTCCACTTT. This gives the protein CASSSGQGNSPLHF.

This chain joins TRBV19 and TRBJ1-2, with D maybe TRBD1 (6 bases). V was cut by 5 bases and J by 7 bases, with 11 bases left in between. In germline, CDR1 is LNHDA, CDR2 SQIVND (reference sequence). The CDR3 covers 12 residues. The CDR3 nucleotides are TGTGCCAGTAGTCCAGGGGCTGGTGGCTACACCTTC. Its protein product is CASSPGAGGYTF.

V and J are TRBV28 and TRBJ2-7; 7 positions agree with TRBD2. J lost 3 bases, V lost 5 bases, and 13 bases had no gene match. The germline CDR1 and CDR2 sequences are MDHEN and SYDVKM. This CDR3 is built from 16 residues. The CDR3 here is CASSRSGGSYFYEQYF. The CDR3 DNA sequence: TGTGCCAGCAGTAGGTCGGGCGGGAGCTACTTCTACGAGCAGTACTTC.

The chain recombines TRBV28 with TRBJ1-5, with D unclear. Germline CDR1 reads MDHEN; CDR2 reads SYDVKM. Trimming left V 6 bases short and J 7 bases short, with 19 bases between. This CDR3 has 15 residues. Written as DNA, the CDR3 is TGTGCCAGCAGCCTGAGTGGAGGGTTAGGGCAGCCCCAGCATTTT. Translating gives CASSLSGGLGQPQHF.

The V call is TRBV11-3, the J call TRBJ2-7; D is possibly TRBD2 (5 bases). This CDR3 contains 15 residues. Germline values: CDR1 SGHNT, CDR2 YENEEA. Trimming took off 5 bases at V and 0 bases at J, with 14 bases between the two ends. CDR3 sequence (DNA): TGTGCCAGCAGCGCAGGCGGCGGACTCTCCTACGAGCAGTACTTC. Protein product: CASSAGGGLSYEQYF.

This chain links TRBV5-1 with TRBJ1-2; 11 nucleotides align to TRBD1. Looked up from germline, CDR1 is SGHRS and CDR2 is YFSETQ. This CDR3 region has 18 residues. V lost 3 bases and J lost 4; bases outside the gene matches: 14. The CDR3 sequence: CASSSDEDRGRPVYGYTF. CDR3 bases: TGCGCCAGCAGCTCTGACGAGGACAGGGGGCGCCCCGTCTATGGCTACACCTTC.

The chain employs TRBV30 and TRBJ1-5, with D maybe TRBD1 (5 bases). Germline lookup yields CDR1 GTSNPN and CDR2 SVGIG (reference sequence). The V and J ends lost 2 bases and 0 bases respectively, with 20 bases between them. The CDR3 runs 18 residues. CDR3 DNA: TGTGCCTGGAGTCCCCCGACAGTTACCCTTTATAGCAATCAGCCCCAGCATTTT. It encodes CAWSPPTVTLYSNQPQHF. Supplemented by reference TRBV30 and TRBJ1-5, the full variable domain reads SQTIHQWPATLVQPVGSPLSLECTVEGTSNPNLYWYRQAAGRGLQLLFYSVGIGQISSEVPQNLSASRPQDRQFILSSKKLLLSDSGFYLCAWSPPTVTLYSNQPQHFGDGTRLSIL.

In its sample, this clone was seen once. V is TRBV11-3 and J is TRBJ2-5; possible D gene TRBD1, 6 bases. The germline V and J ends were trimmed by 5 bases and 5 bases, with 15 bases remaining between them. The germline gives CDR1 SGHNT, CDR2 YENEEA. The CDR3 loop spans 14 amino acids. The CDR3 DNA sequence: TGTGCCAGCAGCAAACAGGGTGTCGTGGAGACCCAGTACTTC. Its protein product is CASSKQGVVETQYF.

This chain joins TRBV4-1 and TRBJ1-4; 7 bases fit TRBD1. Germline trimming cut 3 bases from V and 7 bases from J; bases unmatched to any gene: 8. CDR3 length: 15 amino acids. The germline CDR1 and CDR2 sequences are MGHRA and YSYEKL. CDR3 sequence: CASSQTTGMGEKLFF. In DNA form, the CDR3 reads TGCGCCAGCAGCCAGACGACAGGGATGGGTGAAAAACTGTTTTTT.

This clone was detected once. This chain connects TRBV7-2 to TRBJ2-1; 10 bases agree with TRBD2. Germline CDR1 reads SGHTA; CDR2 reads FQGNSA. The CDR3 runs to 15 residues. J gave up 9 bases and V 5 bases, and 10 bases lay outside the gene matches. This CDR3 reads CASSNSRLAGVEQFF. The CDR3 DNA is TGTGCCAGCAGCAATTCCAGGCTAGCGGGAGTTGAGCAGTTCTTC.

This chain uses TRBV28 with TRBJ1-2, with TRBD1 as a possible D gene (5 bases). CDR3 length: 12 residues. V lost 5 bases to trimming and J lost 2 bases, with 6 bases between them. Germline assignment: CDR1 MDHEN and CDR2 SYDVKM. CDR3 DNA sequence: TGTGCCAGCAGTCGACAGAACTATGGCTACACCTTC. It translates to CASSRQNYGYTF.

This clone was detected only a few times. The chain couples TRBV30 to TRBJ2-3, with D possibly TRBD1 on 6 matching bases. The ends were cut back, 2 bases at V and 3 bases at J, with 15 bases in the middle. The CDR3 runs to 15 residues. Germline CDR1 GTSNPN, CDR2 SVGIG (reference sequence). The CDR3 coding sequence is TGTGCCTGGAGTATCCAGGGGTCTTGGACAGATACGCAGTATTTT. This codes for CAWSIQGSWTDTQYF. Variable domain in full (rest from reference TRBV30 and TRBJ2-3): SQTIHQWPATLVQPVGSPLSLECTVEGTSNPNLYWYRQAAGRGLQLLFYSVGIGQISSEVPQNLSASRPQDRQFILSSKKLLLSDSGFYLCAWSIQGSWTDTQYFGPGTRLTVL.

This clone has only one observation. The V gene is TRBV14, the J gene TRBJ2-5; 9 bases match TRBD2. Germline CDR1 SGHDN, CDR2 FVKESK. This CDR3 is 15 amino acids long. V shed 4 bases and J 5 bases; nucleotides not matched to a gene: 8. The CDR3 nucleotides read TGTGCCAGCAGCCTAATGACTAGCGGATTGGAGACCCAGTACTTC. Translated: CASSLMTSGLETQYF.

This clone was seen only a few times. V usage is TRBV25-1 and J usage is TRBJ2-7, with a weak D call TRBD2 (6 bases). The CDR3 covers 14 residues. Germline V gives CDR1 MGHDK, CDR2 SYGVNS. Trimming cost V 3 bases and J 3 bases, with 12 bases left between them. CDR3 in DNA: TGTGCCAGCAGTGAGTACCGGGACTTCTACGAGCAGTACTTC. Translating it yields CASSEYRDFYEQYF.

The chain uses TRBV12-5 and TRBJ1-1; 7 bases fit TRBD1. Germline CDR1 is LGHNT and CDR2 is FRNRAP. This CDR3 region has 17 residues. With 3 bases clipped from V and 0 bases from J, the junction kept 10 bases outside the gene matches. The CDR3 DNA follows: TGTGCTAGTGGTTTCGTAACAGGGGCAGGGATGAACACTGAAGCTTTCTTT. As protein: CASGFVTGAGMNTEAFF.

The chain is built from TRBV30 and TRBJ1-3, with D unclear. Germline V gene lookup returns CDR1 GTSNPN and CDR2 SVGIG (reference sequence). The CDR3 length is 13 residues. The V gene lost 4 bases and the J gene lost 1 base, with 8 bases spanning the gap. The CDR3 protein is CAWTGISGNTIYF. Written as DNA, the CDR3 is TGTGCCTGGACCGGGATTTCTGGAAACACCATATATTTT.

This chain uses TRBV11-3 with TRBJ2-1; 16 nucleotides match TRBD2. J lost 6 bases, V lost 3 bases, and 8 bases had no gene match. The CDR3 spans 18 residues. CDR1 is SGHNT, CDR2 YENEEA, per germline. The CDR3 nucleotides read TGTGCCAGCAGCTTGGGACTAGCGGGAGGGCCAATTATCAATGAGCAGTTCTTC. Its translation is CASSLGLAGGPIINEQFF.

The CDR3 protein is CASSLGAADTQYF. The DNA of the CDR3 is TGCGCCAGCAGCTTAGGAGCCGCGGATACGCAGTATTTT. This sequence joins TRBV5-1 and TRBJ2-3; D remains unclear. The CDR3 consists of 13 residues. Germline CDR1 is SGHRS and CDR2 is YFSETQ. Trimming removed 2 bases at V and 6 bases at J, with 10 bases between. The entire variable domain, with the rest obtained from reference TRBV5-1 and TRBJ2-3, is as follows: KAGVTQTPRYLIKTRGQQVTLSCSPISGHRSVSWYQQTPGQGLQFLFEYFSETQRNKGNFPGRFSGRQFSNSRSEMNVSTLELGDSALYLCASSLGAADTQYFGPGTRLTVL.